These 9 T cell receptor beta chains were all obtained from the same sample, sequenced in a study of T cells in Graves' hyperthyroidism and ophthalmopathy. Using RNA transcripts as the source, TCR beta CDR3 regions were amplified. A first-round RT-PCR of the TCR CDR3 used the HTBI primer set. Using its own MiXCR run on the multiplex PCR reads, TCRdb lists one record per CDR3 protein. The data show about 400,000 distinct CDR3 sequences, around an eighth seen once. The sequencing input was blood. The receptors here all came from a man aged 45-65 years with Graves' ophthalmopathy.

This clonotype has just one count. A junction boundary mismatches the germline segment, possibly from a read error. DNA for the CDR3: TGCGCCAGCAGCCACATTCTAGCGGGTATCTCCCACAATGAGCAGTTCTTC. This translates into CASSHILAGISHNEQFF. The chain recombines TRBV4-1 with TRBJ2-1; 8 positions match TRBD2. The CDR3 is 17 residues long. The germline CDR1 and CDR2 sequences are MGHRA and YSYEKL.

In its sample, this clonotype was seen a few times. This sequence joins TRBV7-9 and TRBJ1-3, with D uncertain. With 5 bases removed from V and 0 bases from J, the gap between germline ends came to 8 bases. CDR3 size: 14 residues. Germline V gene sequence: CDR1 SEHNR, CDR2 FQNEAQ (reference sequence). The CDR3 spells CASSRSLSGNTIYF. The CDR3 DNA is TGTGCCAGCAGCAGAAGTCTCTCTGGAAACACCATATATTTT.

This clonotype occurred many times. The V call is TRBV18, the J call TRBJ2-5, with no clear D. With 0 bases removed from V and 5 bases from J, the gap between germline ends came to 4 bases. The CDR3 is 12 residues long. Germline values: CDR1 KGHSH, CDR2 LQKENI. CDR3 region: CASSPPLETQYF. CDR3 coding DNA: TGTGCCAGCTCACCACCTCTTGAGACCCAGTACTTC.

The table lists this clonotype with many counts. This sequence joins TRBV20-1 and TRBJ2-1; D perhaps matches TRBD2 (6 bases). The CDR3 loop spans 15 amino acids. Trimming shortened V by 0 bases and J by 5 bases, and 14 bases separated the two germline ends. Germline CDR1 is DFQATT and CDR2 is SNEGSKA (reference sequence). The CDR3: CSARDRASVNNEQFF. CDR3 nucleotide sequence: TGCAGTGCTAGAGATCGGGCTAGCGTTAACAATGAGCAGTTCTTC.

This clonotype was recorded at least ten times. The genes are TRBV7-9 and TRBJ2-1; 7 positions agree with TRBD1. This CDR3 has 14 amino acids. CDR1 and CDR2 (germline): SEHNR, FQNEAQ (reference sequence). The J segment lost 4 bases and the V segment lost 5 bases, leaving 5 bases of the junction unmatched. CDR3 residues: CASSPRGQYNEQFF. The CDR3 DNA reads as TGTGCCAGCAGCCCGAGGGGGCAGTACAATGAGCAGTTCTTC. The complete variable domain, with remaining parts taken from reference TRBV7-9 and TRBJ2-1, reads DTGVSQNPRHKITKRGQNVTFRCDPISEHNRLYWYRQTLGQGPEFLTYFQNEAQLEKSRLLSDRFSAERPKGSFSTLEIQRTEQGDSAMYLCASSPRGQYNEQFFGPGTRLTVL.

In regard to this clonotype: No conserved phenylalanine or tryptophan is present at the end of the CDR3, so a read error is the likely explanation. J is TRBJ1-1 and V is TRBV5-1; perhaps TRBD1 as D (5 bases). Germline CDR1 reads SGHRS; CDR2 reads YFSETQ. Trimming took 4 bases from V and 0 from J, leaving 13 bases between them. The CDR3 spans 15 residues. For the CDR3, the DNA is TGCGCCAGCAGCCCCCGCGGGGACCTGAACACTGAAGCTTTCCTT. Translated: CASSPRGDLNTEAFL.

The chain joins TRBV6-2 or TRBV6-3 to TRBJ2-7, with 9 nucleotides matching TRBD2. J was trimmed by 7 bases and V by 7 bases; bases with no gene match: 11. The CDR3 extends over 14 amino acids. The germline V gene encodes CDR1 MNHEY and CDR2 SVGEGT. This CDR3 is CASTGNSGGGEQYF. For the CDR3, the DNA is TGTGCCAGCACCGGGAATAGCGGGGGCGGGGAGCAGTACTTC.

The chain couples TRBV18 to TRBJ2-7; D might be TRBD1 (6 bases). CDR1 is KGHSH, CDR2 LQKENI, per germline. Trimming took 5 bases from V and 0 from J, leaving 23 bases between them. CDR3 length: 18 residues. This CDR3 is CASSARTAQTSSSYEQYF. CDR3 sequence (DNA): TGTGCCAGCTCAGCCCGGACAGCTCAAACTTCAAGCTCCTACGAGCAGTACTTC.

This clonotype was recorded many times. V usage is TRBV30 and J usage is TRBJ2-5, with D maybe TRBD1 (6 bases). The V gene lost 7 bases and the J gene lost 5 bases, with 8 bases spanning the gap. The CDR3 is 10 residues long. The germline V gene has CDR1 GTSNPN and CDR2 SVGIG (reference sequence). CDR3 region: CALRGETQYF. The CDR3 DNA reads as TGTGCCTTAAGGGGGGAGACCCAGTACTTC.